What follows is one TCR beta chain and its context. The V and J ends lost 5 bases and 4 bases respectively, with 6 bases between them. The CDR3 consists of 12 residues. Germline assignment: CDR1 LNHDA and CDR2 SQIVND (reference sequence). The data were obtained in a study of blood T cell repertoires in COVID-19. Per the original methods: It was from reference gene primer amplification that nucleated cell counts were estimated. Produced via immunoSEQ multiplex PCR; TCRdb's table is partial and in-frame only. The V and J calls and the clone size are those of that table, but D and trimming were determined from the DNA. The table has roughly 250,000 clones, 88% seen once.

The clonotype was recovered from a woman in her 30s with acute or convalescent COVID-19. Source material: peripheral blood. The chain employs TRBV19 and TRBJ1-5; no firm D call. The CDR3 region has the DNA TGTGCCAGTAGTTTCATTAATCAGCCCCAGCATTTT. Translation gives CASSFINQPQHF.